This TCR beta chain appears in the sequencing data of a study of blood T cells in healthy people across ages. The use of a sample-barcoded 5' primer and a J-beta primer mix characterized a second PCR of roughly 6 to 12 cycles. TCRdb recomputed calls from the 5' RACE reads with MiXCR, one row per CDR3 protein. The sample holds some 850,000 distinct CDR3 sequences, under 30% seen once. Between the trimmed V and J ends, which lost 0 bases and 9 bases, there was a span of 12 bases. CDR3 length: 14 amino acids. Germline CDR1 and CDR2: SGDLS and YYNGEE. This clonotype has just a few counts. This same sample was also part of a study on T cells of mothers and their children.

Sequencing was done on a sample of blood. This chain links TRBV9 with TRBJ2-2; the D gene is possibly TRBD1 (5 bases). The source is a boy under 18 in good health. The CDR3 region is CASSVVDTPRELFF. CDR3 DNA: TGTGCCAGCAGCGTAGTGGACACCCCCCGGGAGCTGTTTTTT.